Below, 21 T cell receptor beta chains from the same sample are listed, as sequenced in a study of T cell responses to AZD1222 COVID-19 vaccine. Libraries were prepared by immunoSEQ multiplex PCR; TCRdb keeps only in-frame clonotypes and omits some of them. The table lists under 150,000 clones, about 92% of them singletons. The sample here was peripheral blood, taken on day 0 of AZD1222 vaccination. These TCRs come from an adult in good health.

The chain is built from TRBV6-5 and TRBJ2-5; 9 positions match TRBD1. The V and J ends lost 2 bases and 4 bases, in that order; junction bases with no gene match: 8. The CDR3 sequence is 16 residues long. CDR1 and CDR2 (germline): MNHEY, SVGAGI. The CDR3 spells CASSYRTGGVRETQYF. For the CDR3, the DNA is TGTGCCAGCAGTTACCGCACAGGGGGCGTCAGAGAGACCCAGTACTTC.

The V call is TRBV19, the J call TRBJ1-3, with D perhaps matching TRBD1 (6 bases). V was shortened by 5 bases and J by 0 bases, with 17 bases between the two germline ends. The length of the CDR3 is 17 residues. Germline V gene data show CDR1 as LNHDA and CDR2 as SQIVND (reference sequence). The CDR3 protein is CASSVGELQGSGNTIYF. The CDR3 DNA reads as TGTGCCAGTAGTGTCGGCGAATTACAGGGCTCTGGAAACACCATATATTTT.

This CDR3 is CASSSPGPGNTIYF. The CDR3 nucleotides read TGTGCCAGCAGTTCCCCCGGGCCTGGAAACACCATATATTTT. The chain links TRBV6-5 to TRBJ1-3; D gene unclear. Germline CDR1 and CDR2: MNHEY and SVGAGI. Trimming pared 4 bases from V and 2 bases from J, leaving 9 bases between. The CDR3 loop spans 14 amino acids.

V gene TRBV28 combines with J gene TRBJ1-1; possible D gene TRBD1, 5 bases. Germline V gene lookup returns CDR1 MDHEN and CDR2 SYDVKM. The CDR3 totals 13 residues. V lost 5 bases and J lost 1, with 8 bases in between. This CDR3 reads CASSGTRNTEAFF. The CDR3 region has the DNA TGTGCCAGCAGTGGGACGAGGAACACTGAAGCTTTCTTT. Together with reference TRBV28 and TRBJ1-1, the CDR3 gives the full variable domain: DVKVTQSSRYLVKRTGEKVFLECVQDMDHENMFWYRQDPGLGLRLIYFSYDVKMKEKGDIPEGYSVSREKKERFSLILESASTNQTSMYLCASSGTRNTEAFFGQGTRLTVV.

A single count supports this clone. The V and J genes are TRBV18 and TRBJ2-1; 14 nucleotides line up with TRBD2. J gave up 1 base and V 7 bases, and 12 bases lay outside the gene matches. Per germline, CDR1 KGHSH and CDR2 LQKENI. The CDR3 contains 19 residues. The CDR3: CASWAGTSGSPPSYNEQFF. In DNA form, the CDR3 reads TGTGCCAGCTGGGCCGGGACTAGCGGGAGTCCGCCTTCCTACAATGAGCAGTTCTTC.

The J gene is TRBJ1-3, the V gene TRBV11-3, with D uncertain. The V and J ends lost 3 bases and 1 base respectively, with 4 bases between them. Germline V gene sequence: CDR1 SGHNT, CDR2 YENEEA. The CDR3 is 13 amino acids. In DNA form, the CDR3 reads TGTGCCAGCAGCTTGACTTCTGGAAACACCATATATTTT. It yields the protein CASSLTSGNTIYF.

The chain carries TRBV7-2 and TRBJ1-2; D is unresolved. V lost 3 bases to trimming and J lost 7 bases, with 12 bases between them. The CDR3 extends over 13 amino acids. The germline gives CDR1 SGHTA, CDR2 FQGNSA. The CDR3 DNA is TGTGCCAGCAGCTTGACCCGGGTAGGTGGCTACACCTTC. This sequence encodes CASSLTRVGGYTF.

This clone has a single count. The genes are TRBV5-1 and TRBJ2-3, with 13 nucleotides matching TRBD2. Trimming took 4 bases from V and 5 from J; bases not matched to a gene: 7. The CDR3 has 16 amino acids. The germline V gene has CDR1 SGHRS and CDR2 YFSETQ. The CDR3, as DNA: TGCGCCAGCAGCCTCGGACTAGCGGGGGAAGGAGATACGCAGTATTTT. Amino acid sequence: CASSLGLAGEGDTQYF.

The V gene is TRBV29-1, the J gene TRBJ2-5; D possibly corresponds to TRBD1 (6 bases). CDR3 length equals 12 residues. Per the germline V gene, CDR1 is SQVTM and CDR2 is ANQGSEA. V was trimmed by 5 bases and J by 5 bases, leaving 12 bases between them. The CDR3 loop reads CSVKSGAETQYF. The CDR3 nucleotides are TGCAGCGTTAAATCAGGGGCCGAGACCCAGTACTTC.

CDR3 bases: TGTGCCAGCAGCGGAACAGGGCCCCGTGACGAGCAGTACTTC. This sequence encodes CASSGTGPRDEQYF. The chain combines TRBV9 with TRBJ2-7, with a tentative D call TRBD1 (6 bases). The CDR3 spans 14 residues. Trimming took off 3 bases at V and 5 bases at J, with 15 bases between the two ends. CDR1 is SGDLS and CDR2 is YYNGEE in the germline V gene.

V is TRBV18 and J is TRBJ2-7; D is unresolved. Trimming took off 0 bases at V and 2 bases at J, with 14 bases between the two ends. Per germline, CDR1 KGHSH and CDR2 LQKENI. The CDR3 consists of 16 residues. CDR3 region: CASSPPGSSAPYEQYF. The CDR3 coding sequence is TGTGCCAGCTCACCACCTGGTAGCTCGGCCCCCTACGAGCAGTACTTC.

This clone appeared a single time. V gene TRBV6-2 or TRBV6-3 combines with J gene TRBJ2-7, with no clear D. Per the germline V gene, CDR1 is MNHEY and CDR2 is SVGEGT. The CDR3 runs to 12 residues. The V end lost 6 bases, the J end lost 6 bases, and 12 bases lay between the germline ends. Here the CDR3 DNA reads TGTGCCAGCAGCCCCGGGTGGGGCGAGCAGTACTTC. This sequence encodes CASSPGWGEQYF.

The chain joins TRBV11-2 to TRBJ1-2; TRBD1 is a possible D gene (6 bases). The V gene's germline CDR1 is SGHAT and CDR2 FQNNGV. The V end lost 5 bases, the J end lost 4 bases, and 17 bases lay between the germline ends. This CDR3 comprises 15 residues. CDR3 sequence (DNA): TGTGCCAGCAGCCCAGGGGACGGACCATTCTATGGCTACACCTTC. Translated, it gives CASSPGDGPFYGYTF.

V is TRBV18 and J is TRBJ1-1; D remains ambiguous. With 1 base removed from V and 0 bases from J, the gap between germline ends came to 15 bases. CDR3 length: 17 amino acids. Germline V lookup: CDR1 KGHSH, CDR2 LQKENI. This CDR3 reads CASSPLAGRAMNTEAFF. DNA of the CDR3: TGTGCCAGCTCACCACTTGCAGGACGAGCGATGAACACTGAAGCTTTCTTT.

The chain uses TRBV6-1 and TRBJ1-6; perhaps TRBD1 as D (6 bases). This CDR3 has 14 amino acids. Trimming removed 3 bases from V and 7 bases from J, with 10 bases in between. CDR1 is MNHNS and CDR2 is SASEGT in the germline V gene. Here the CDR3 reads CASSEVRGNSPLHF. CDR3 coding DNA: TGTGCCAGCAGTGAGGTCAGGGGAAATTCACCCCTCCACTTT.

This chain uses TRBV7-9 with TRBJ2-2, with D perhaps TRBD1 (5 bases). The length of the CDR3 is 17 residues. From germline, CDR1 is SEHNR and CDR2 FQNEAQ (reference sequence). The germline V and J ends were trimmed by 5 bases and 0 bases, with 16 bases remaining between them. The CDR3 loop is CASSQSRTRPNTGELFF. The CDR3, as DNA: TGTGCCAGCAGCCAATCCCGGACACGACCGAACACCGGGGAGCTGTTTTTT.

The J gene is TRBJ2-7, the V gene TRBV4-1; the D gene is possibly TRBD1 (6 bases). CDR1 MGHRA and CDR2 YSYEKL come from the germline V gene. CDR3 length equals 13 residues. V lost 4 bases, J lost 2 bases, and 9 bases lay in between. CDR3 nucleotide sequence: TGCGCCAGCAGCCCGGACAGAGCCTACGAGCAGTACTTC. Protein product: CASSPDRAYEQYF.

The chain employs TRBV7-6 and TRBJ1-5; D might be TRBD1 (5 bases). CDR1 and CDR2 from the germline V gene are SGHVS and FNYEAQ. The CDR3 length is 15 residues. Trimming removed 5 bases from V and 0 bases from J, with 11 bases in between. CDR3 sequence reads: CASSAGLDSNQPQHF. In nucleotides, the CDR3 is TGTGCCAGCAGCGCGGGACTGGATAGCAATCAGCCCCAGCATTTT.

This chain connects TRBV5-4 to TRBJ2-7, with D perhaps being TRBD1 or TRBD2 (5 bases each). Germline values: CDR1 SGHNT, CDR2 YYREEE (reference sequence). The CDR3 has 15 residues. Trimming left V 6 bases short and J 2 bases short, with 18 bases between. This CDR3 reads CASNRRGANPYEQYF. The CDR3 coding sequence is TGTGCCAGCAACCGAAGGGGAGCCAACCCCTACGAGCAGTACTTC.

The rearrangement joins TRBV6-5 to TRBJ2-1; D unclear. The CDR3 consists of 12 residues. Germline loops: CDR1 MNHEY, CDR2 SVGAGI. Trimming stripped 7 bases from V and 7 bases from J, with 11 bases between. This chain's CDR3 is CASTRRVNEQFF. CDR3 bases: TGTGCCAGCACCCGACGGGTGAATGAGCAGTTCTTC.

The chain joins TRBV7-2 to TRBJ2-3; 7 positions agree with TRBD2. J was trimmed by 1 base and V by 5 bases; bases with no gene match: 6. Germline CDR1 SGHTA, CDR2 FQGNSA. There are 15 residues in the CDR3. The CDR3 region has the DNA TGTGCCAGCAGCCCCCAGCGGGGCGGCACAGATACGCAGTATTTT. Its protein product is CASSPQRGGTDTQYF.